Shown below are 14 T cell receptor beta chains from a single sample sequenced in a study of breast tumors, draining lymph nodes, adjacent tissues. TCRdb called the multiplex PCR reads again in MiXCR, with one record for every CDR3 protein. The sample yields about 16,000 distinct CDR3 sequences, over 45% seen once. Sequenced input: tumor-adjacent breast tissue. Source of these receptors: a female donor with breast cancer. Some clones in this sample may be carry-over from other donors' samples.

The chain couples TRBV5-5 to TRBJ1-4; tentatively, D is TRBD1 (6 bases). Trimming left V 4 bases short and J 5 bases short, with 18 bases between. CDR1 and CDR2 (germline): SGHKS, YYEKEE (reference sequence). The CDR3 extends over 16 amino acids. CDR3 region: CASSPMRTGWNEKLFF. The CDR3 DNA sequence: TGTGCCAGCAGCCCTATGAGAACAGGGTGGAATGAAAAACTGTTTTTT.

In the case of this clonotype: Just one base apart from a much larger clone, this may be a read error. The chain couples TRBV5-1 to TRBJ2-5; 8 bases fit TRBD2. Germline V gene sequence: CDR1 SGHRS, CDR2 YFSETQ. The CDR3 has 16 residues. CDR3 amino acids: CASSTERGRFQETQCF. DNA of the CDR3: TGCGCCAGCAGCACAGAGCGGGGGAGATTCCAAGAGACCCAGTGCTTC.

In this sample, this clonotype turned up many times. The chain's CDR3 is CASSERYRTSDTYEQYF. CDR3 nucleotides: TGTGCCAGCAGTGAGCGCTATCGGACTAGCGACACCTACGAGCAGTACTTC. The chain recombines TRBV28 with TRBJ2-7; TRBD2 matches 9 bases. This CDR3 spans 17 amino acids. V lost 5 bases to trimming and J lost 2 bases; unmatched junction nucleotides: 13. The germline V gene encodes CDR1 MDHEN and CDR2 SYDVKM. The whole variable domain, filled in from reference TRBV28 and TRBJ2-7, reads DVKVTQSSRYLVKRTGEKVFLECVQDMDHENMFWYRQDPGLGLRLIYFSYDVKMKEKGDIPEGYSVSREKKERFSLILESASTNQTSMYLCASSERYRTSDTYEQYFGPGTRLTVT.

This clonotype has ten or more counts. Relative to the germline gene, one junction end is altered; a read error may explain this. The V gene is TRBV6-1, the J gene TRBJ2-5; 13 bases line up with TRBD2. Germline values: CDR1 MNHNS, CDR2 SASEGT. The CDR3 consists of 18 residues. The CDR3 DNA is TGTGCCAGCAGTCAAGCGGAACACAGGGGACTAGCGGGGGAGACCCAGTACTTC. It yields the protein CASSQAEHRGLAGETQYF.

This clonotype has ten or more counts. The gene calls are TRBV20-1 and TRBJ2-3; no clear D. Germline values: CDR1 DFQATT, CDR2 SNEGSKA (reference sequence). The CDR3 runs to 11 residues. The ends were cut back, 6 bases at V and 5 bases at J, with 9 bases in the middle. The CDR3 coding sequence is TGCAGTGCCGCGGTTCTAGATACGCAGTATTTT. Encoded protein: CSAAVLDTQYF.

The V gene is TRBV5-1, the J gene TRBJ2-7; perhaps TRBD2 as D (7 bases). The length of the CDR3 is 13 residues. Germline V gene sequence: CDR1 SGHRS, CDR2 YFSETQ. V gave up 0 bases and J gave up 6 bases, with 10 bases separating them. CDR3 protein: CASSLEGEGEQYF. The CDR3 nucleotides read TGCGCCAGCAGCTTGGAGGGGGAGGGCGAGCAGTACTTC.

The rearrangement joins TRBV20-1 to TRBJ1-2; 7 bases map to TRBD1. V shed 8 bases and J 2 bases; nucleotides not matched to a gene: 2. The germline gives CDR1 DFQATT, CDR2 SNEGSKA (reference sequence). The CDR3 spans 11 residues. This chain's CDR3 is CSHRGNYGYTF. CDR3 nucleotide sequence: TGCAGTCACAGGGGAAACTATGGCTACACCTTC.

A few counts support this clonotype. In DNA, the CDR3 is TGCAGTGCATACGGCGAGTTCCTAGGCGATGAGCAGTTCTTC. The encoded protein is CSAYGEFLGDEQFF. The chain links TRBV20-1 to TRBJ2-1; D uncertain. The length of the CDR3 is 14 residues. Germline lookup yields CDR1 DFQATT and CDR2 SNEGSKA (reference sequence). Between the trimmed V and J ends, which lost 6 bases and 8 bases, there was a span of 20 bases.

This clonotype was detected ten times or more. V is TRBV6-2 or TRBV6-3 and J is TRBJ2-3; 11 nucleotides match TRBD2. The trim removed 10 bases at V and 6 bases at J, leaving 18 bases unmatched. Germline V CDR1 and CDR2: MNHEY, SVGEGT. The CDR3 covers 17 residues. In DNA, the CDR3 is TGTGCCACCAGGACGACGATAGCGGGGGGGCCACGCGATACGCAGTATTTT. It specifies CATRTTIAGGPRDTQYF.

At least ten counts were recorded for this clonotype. A much larger clone differs by one base, so this may be a read error. The rearrangement joins TRBV5-1 to TRBJ2-7; maybe TRBD1 (6 bases). Germline-derived CDR1 and CDR2 are SGHRS and YFSETQ. The CDR3 has 13 amino acids. CDR3 DNA sequence: TGCGCCAGCAGCTTTGGACAGTCCTACGACCAGTACTTC. Amino acids: CASSFGQSYDQYF.

The chain is built from TRBV7-8 and TRBJ2-7, with D perhaps matching TRBD2 (6 bases). V lost 4 bases and J lost 4, with 20 bases in between. This CDR3 contains 16 residues. The germline V gene encodes CDR1 SGHVS and CDR2 FQNEAQ. The CDR3 sequence is CASSSPGTRQTYEQYF. In DNA, the CDR3 is TGTGCCAGCAGCTCCCCCGGGACTCGCCAAACTTACGAGCAGTACTTC.

This clonotype was counted many times. This may come from a read error, since a much larger clone is one base off. The V call is TRBV13, the J call TRBJ1-2; D is perhaps TRBD1 (6 bases). Germline V lookup: CDR1 PRHDT, CDR2 FYEKMQ (reference sequence). The CDR3 has 15 amino acids. V gave up 2 bases and J gave up 4 bases, with 14 bases separating them. As DNA, the CDR3 is TGTGCCAGCAGCTTACGCCGGGGGGCTGGCTATGGCTACACCTTC. Amino acids: CASSLRRGAGYGYTF.

This clonotype was seen only once. The gene calls are TRBV11-1 and TRBJ1-2; 11 nucleotides agree with TRBD1. The CDR3 extends over 14 amino acids. Germline CDR1 is SGHAT and CDR2 is FQDESV (reference sequence). Losses at the gene ends were 5 bases for V and 10 bases for J; bases not matched to a gene: 9. The CDR3 loop reads CASSKRTGGDDYTF. As DNA, the CDR3 is TGTGCCAGCAGCAAAAGGACAGGGGGCGATGACTACACCTTC.

This clonotype was observed at least ten times. V is TRBV6-6 and J is TRBJ2-2; TRBD2 is a possible D gene (5 bases). This CDR3 is built from 15 residues. Germline-derived CDR1 and CDR2 are MNHNY and SVGAGI (reference sequence). Trimming pared 4 bases from V and 5 bases from J, leaving 14 bases between. The DNA of the CDR3 is TGTGCCAGCAGTTTTGGCCTACCGGGGACCGGGGAGCTGTTTTTT. Its translation is CASSFGLPGTGELFF.